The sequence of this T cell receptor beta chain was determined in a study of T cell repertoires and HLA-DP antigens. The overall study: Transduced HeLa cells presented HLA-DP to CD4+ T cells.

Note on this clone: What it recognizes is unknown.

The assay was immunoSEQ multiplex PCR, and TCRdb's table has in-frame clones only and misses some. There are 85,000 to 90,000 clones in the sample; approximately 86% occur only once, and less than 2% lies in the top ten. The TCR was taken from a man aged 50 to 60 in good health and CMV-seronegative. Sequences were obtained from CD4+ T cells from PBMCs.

CDR3 region: CASSTGRDTGELFF. CDR3 DNA sequence: TGTGCCAGCTCAACCGGGAGGGATACCGGGGAGCTGTTTTTT. This sequence joins TRBV27 and TRBJ2-2; 8 bases agree with TRBD2. The junction had 7 bases not matched to a gene; V was cut back by 8 bases and J by 5 bases. CDR3 length: 14 amino acids. Per germline, CDR1 MNHEY and CDR2 SMNVEV (reference sequence).